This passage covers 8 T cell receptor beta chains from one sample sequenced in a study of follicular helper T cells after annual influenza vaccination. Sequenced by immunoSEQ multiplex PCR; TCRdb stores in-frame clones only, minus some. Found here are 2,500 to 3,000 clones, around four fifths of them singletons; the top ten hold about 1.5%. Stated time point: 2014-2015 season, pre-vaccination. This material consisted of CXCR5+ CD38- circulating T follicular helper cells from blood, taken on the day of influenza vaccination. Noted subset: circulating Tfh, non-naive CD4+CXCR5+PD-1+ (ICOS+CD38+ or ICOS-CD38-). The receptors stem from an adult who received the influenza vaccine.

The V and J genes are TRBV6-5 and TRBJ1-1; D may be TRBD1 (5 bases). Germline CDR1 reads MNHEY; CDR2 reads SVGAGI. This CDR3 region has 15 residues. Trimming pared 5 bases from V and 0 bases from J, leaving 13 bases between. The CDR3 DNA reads TGTGCCAGCAGTCACGGGGGGAATATGAACACTGAAGCTTTCTTT. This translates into CASSHGGNMNTEAFF.

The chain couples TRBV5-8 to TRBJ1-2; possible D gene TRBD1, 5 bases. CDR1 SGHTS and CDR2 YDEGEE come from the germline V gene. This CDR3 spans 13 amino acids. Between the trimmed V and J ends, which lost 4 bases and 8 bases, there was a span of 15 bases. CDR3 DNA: TGTGCCAGCAGCCCACGACAGTTAAGCGGCTACACCTTC. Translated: CASSPRQLSGYTF.

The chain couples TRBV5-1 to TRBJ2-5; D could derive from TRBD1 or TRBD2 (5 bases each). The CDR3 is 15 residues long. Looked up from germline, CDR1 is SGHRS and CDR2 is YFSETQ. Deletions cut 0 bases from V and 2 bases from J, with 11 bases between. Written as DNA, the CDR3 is TGCGCCAGCAGCTTGGCTCCTGGGGGACAAGAGACCCAGTACTTC. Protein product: CASSLAPGGQETQYF.

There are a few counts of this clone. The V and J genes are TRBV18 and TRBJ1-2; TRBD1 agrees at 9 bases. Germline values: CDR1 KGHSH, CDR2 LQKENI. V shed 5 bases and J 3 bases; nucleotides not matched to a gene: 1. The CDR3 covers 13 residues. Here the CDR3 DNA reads TGTGCCAGCTCAAGGACAGGGGACTATGGCTACACCTTC. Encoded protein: CASSRTGDYGYTF.

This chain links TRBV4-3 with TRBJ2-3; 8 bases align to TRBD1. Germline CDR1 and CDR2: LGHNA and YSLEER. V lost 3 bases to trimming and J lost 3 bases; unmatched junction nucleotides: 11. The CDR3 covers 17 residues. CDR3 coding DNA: TGCGCCAGCAGCCATGGTGGCGCAGGGGGCAAGACAGATACGCAGTATTTT. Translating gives CASSHGGAGGKTDTQYF.

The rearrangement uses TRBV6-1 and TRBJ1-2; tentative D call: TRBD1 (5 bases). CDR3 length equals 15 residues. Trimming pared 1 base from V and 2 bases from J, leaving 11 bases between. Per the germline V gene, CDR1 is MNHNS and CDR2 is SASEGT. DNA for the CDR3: TGTGCCAGCAGTGAAGGGGCAGGGAGGAACTATGGCTACACCTTC. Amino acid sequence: CASSEGAGRNYGYTF.

Written as DNA, the CDR3 is TGCAGCGTTAGAATCGGACAGACCTTCATGGATACGCAGTATTTT. This sequence encodes CSVRIGQTFMDTQYF. This chain uses TRBV29-1 with TRBJ2-3; TRBD1 might be the D (6 bases). Trimming removed 5 bases from V and 6 bases from J, with 21 bases in between. Germline CDR1 is SQVTM and CDR2 is ANQGSEA. This CDR3 spans 15 amino acids.

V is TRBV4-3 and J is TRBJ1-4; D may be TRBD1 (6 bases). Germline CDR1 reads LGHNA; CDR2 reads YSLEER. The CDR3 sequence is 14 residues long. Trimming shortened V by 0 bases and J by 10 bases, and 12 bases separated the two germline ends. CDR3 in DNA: TGCGCCAGCAGCCAAGACGGGGGGCTTGGAAAACTGTTTTTT. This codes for CASSQDGGLGKLFF.